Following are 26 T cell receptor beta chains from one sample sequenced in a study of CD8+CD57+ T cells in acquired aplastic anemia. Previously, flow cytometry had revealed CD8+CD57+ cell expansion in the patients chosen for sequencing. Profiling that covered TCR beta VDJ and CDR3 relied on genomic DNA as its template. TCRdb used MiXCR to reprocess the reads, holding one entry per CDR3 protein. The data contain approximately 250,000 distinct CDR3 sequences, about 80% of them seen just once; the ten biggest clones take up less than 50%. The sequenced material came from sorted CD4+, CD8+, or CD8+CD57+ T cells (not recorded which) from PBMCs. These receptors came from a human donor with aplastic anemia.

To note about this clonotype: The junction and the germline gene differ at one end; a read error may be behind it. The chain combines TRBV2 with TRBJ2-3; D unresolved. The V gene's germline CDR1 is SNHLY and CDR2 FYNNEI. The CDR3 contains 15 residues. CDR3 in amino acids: CASSEVGPPLDTQYF. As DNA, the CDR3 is TGTGCCAGCAGTGAAGTAGGGCCACCTCTCGATACGCAGTATTTC.

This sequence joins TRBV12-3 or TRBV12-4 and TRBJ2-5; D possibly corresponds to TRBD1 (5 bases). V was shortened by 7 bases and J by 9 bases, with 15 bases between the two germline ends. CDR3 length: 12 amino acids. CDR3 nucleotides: TGTGCCAGCAAATCAGGGCCCATATCCCAGTACTTC. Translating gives CASKSGPISQYF.

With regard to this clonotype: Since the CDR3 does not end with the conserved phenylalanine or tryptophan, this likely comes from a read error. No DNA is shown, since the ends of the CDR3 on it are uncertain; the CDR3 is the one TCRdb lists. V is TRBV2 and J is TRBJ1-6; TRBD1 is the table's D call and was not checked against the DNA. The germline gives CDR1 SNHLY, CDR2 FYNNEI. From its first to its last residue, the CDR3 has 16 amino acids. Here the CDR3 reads CASSDGGIHEQFSGPV.

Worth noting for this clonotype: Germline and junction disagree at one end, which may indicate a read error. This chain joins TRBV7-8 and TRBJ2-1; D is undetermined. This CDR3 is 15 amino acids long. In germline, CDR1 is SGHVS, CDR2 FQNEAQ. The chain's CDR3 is CASTLGVGPDTQHFF. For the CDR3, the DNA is TGTGCCAGCACCTTAGGAGTAGGTCCCGATACGCAGCATTTCTTC. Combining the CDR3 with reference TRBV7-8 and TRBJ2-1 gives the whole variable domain GAGVSQSPRYKVAKRGQDVALRCDPISGHVSLFWYQQALGQGPEFLTYFQNEAQLDKSGLPSDRFFAERPEGSVSTLKIQRTQQEDSAVYLCASTLGVGPDTQHFFGPGTRLTVL.

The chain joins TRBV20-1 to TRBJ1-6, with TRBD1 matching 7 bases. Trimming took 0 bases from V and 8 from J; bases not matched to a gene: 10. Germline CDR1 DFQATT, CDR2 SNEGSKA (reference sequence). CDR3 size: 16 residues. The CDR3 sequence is CSARDLAGRGHSPLHF. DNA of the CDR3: TGCAGTGCTAGAGACCTGGCCGGTAGGGGGCATTCACCCCTCCACTTT.

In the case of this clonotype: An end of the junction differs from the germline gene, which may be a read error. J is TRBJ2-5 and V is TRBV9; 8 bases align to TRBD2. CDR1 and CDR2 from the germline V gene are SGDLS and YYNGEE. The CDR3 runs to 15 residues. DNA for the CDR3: TGTGCCAGCAGTTCTAGCGGGCCTTGGGGTGAGACTCAGTACTTC. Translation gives CASSSSGPWGETQYF.

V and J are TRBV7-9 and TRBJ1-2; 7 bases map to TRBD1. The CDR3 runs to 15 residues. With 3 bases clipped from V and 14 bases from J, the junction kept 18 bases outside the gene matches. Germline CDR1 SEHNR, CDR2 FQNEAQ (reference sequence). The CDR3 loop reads CASSFKGGGGYDETF. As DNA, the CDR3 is TGTGCCAGCAGCTTTAAAGGGGGCGGGGGGTATGATGAGACCTTC. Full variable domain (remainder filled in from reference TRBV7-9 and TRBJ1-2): DTGVSQNPRHKITKRGQNVTFRCDPISEHNRLYWYRQTLGQGPEFLTYFQNEAQLEKSRLLSDRFSAERPKGSFSTLEIQRTEQGDSAMYLCASSFKGGGGYDETFGSGTRLTVV.

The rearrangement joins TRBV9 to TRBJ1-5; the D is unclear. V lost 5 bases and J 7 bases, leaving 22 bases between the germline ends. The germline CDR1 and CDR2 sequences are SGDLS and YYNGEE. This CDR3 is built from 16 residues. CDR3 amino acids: CASSELAGNTGQPQHF. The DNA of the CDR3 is TGTGCCAGCAGTGAATTAGCGGGTAACACCGGGCAGCCCCAGCATTTT.

CDR3 sequence: CASSQENGRGYTF. The CDR3, as DNA: TGTGCCAGCAGCCAAGAGAACGGAAGGGGCTACACCTTC. The genes are TRBV5-6 and TRBJ1-2, with D unclear. Germline V CDR1 and CDR2: SGHDT, YYEEEE. The CDR3 contains 13 residues. Trimming took 4 bases from V and 8 from J, leaving 15 bases between them.

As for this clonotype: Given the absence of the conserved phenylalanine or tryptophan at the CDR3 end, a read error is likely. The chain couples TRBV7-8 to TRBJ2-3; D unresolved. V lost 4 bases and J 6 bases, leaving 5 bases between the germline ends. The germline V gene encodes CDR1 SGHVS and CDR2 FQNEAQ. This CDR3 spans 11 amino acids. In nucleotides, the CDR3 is TGTGCCAGCAGCTCCGCGGATACGCAGTATACG. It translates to CASSSADTQYT.

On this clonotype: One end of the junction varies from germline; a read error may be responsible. The CDR3 nucleotides read TGCGCCAGCAGTGAGCTAGAGCCCATACTCTACGAGGAGTACTTC. Amino acids: CASSELEPILYEEYF. The chain combines TRBV9 with TRBJ2-7, with unresolved D. Germline V gene lookup returns CDR1 SGDLS and CDR2 YYNGEE. This CDR3 contains 15 residues.

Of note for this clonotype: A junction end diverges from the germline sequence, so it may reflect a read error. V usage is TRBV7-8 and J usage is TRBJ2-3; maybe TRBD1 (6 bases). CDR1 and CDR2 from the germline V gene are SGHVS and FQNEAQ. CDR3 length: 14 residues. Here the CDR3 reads CASSFQPDGTTLSF. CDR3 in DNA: TGTGCCAGCAGCTTCCAGCCAGACGGGACAACGCTTTCCTTT.

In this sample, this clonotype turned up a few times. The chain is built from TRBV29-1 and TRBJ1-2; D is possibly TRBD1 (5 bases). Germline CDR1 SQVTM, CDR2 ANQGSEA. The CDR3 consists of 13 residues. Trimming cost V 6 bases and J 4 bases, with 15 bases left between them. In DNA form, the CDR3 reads TGCAGCGTCCTGGGGGGGGGGACCTATGGCTACACCTTC. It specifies CSVLGGGTYGYTF.

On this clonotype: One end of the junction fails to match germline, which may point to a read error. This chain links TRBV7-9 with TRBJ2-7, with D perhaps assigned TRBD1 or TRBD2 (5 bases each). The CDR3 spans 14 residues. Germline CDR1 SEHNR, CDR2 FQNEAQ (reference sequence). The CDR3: CATSGQGIADEQYF. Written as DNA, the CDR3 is TGTGCCACCAGCGGTCAGGGAATCGCCGACGAGCAGTACTTC.

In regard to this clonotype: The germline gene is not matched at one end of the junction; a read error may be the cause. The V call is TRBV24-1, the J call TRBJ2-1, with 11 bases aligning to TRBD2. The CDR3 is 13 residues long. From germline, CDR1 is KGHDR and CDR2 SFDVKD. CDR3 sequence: CATSVRLAGSLSF. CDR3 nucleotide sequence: TGTGCCACCAGTGTCAGACTAGCGGGAAGTCTGTCCTTC.

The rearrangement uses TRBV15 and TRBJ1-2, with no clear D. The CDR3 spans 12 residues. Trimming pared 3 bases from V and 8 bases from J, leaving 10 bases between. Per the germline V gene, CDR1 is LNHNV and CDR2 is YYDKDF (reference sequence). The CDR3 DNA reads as TGTGCCACCAGCAGCAATGGGGTGGGCTACACCTTC. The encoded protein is CATSSNGVGYTF.

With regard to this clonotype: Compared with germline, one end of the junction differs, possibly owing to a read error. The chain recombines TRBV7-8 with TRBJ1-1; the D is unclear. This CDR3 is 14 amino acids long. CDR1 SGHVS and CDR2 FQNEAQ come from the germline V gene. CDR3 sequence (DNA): TGTGCCAGCAGCGTAGAGGTAGGGCCCGCTGAGGCGTACTTT. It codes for CASSVEVGPAEAYF.

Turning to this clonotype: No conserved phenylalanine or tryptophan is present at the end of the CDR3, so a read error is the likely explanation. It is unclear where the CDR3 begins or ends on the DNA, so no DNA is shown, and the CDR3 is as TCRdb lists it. Here the CDR3 reads CASGVGVTSSTSG. V and J are TRBV7-4 and TRBJ2-3. The CDR3 contains 13 residues when both ends are counted. Germline CDR1 is SGHVT and CDR2 is SQSDAQ.

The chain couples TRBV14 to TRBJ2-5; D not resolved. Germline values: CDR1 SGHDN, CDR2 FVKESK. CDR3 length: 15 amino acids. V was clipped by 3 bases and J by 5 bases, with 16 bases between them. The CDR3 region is CASSQRLNSRETQYF. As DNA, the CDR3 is TGTGCCAGCAGCCAGAGGTTGAACTCGCGGGAGACCCAGTACTTC.

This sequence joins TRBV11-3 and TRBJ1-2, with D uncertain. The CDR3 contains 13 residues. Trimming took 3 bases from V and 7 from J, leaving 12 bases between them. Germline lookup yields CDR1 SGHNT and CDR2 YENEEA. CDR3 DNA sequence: TGTGCCAGCAGCTTTCATCCAGACGGTGGCTACACCTTC. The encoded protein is CASSFHPDGGYTF.

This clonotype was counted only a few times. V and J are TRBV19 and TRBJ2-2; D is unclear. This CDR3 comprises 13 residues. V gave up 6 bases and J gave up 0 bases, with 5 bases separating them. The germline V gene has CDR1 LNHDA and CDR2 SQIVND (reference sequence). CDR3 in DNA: TGTGCCAGTAGACGTACGAACACCGGGGAGCTGTTTTTT. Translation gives CASRRTNTGELFF. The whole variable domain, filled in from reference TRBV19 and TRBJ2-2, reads DGGITQSPKYLFRKEGQNVTLSCEQNLNHDAMYWYRQDPGQGLRLIYYSQIVNDFQKGDIAEGYSVSREKKESFPLTVTSAQKNPTAFYLCASRRTNTGELFFGEGSRLTVL.

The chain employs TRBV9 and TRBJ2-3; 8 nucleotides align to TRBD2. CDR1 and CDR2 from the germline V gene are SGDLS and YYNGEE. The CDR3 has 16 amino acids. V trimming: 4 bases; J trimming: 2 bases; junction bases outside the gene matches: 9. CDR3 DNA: TGTGCCAGCAGCATCGGGACTAGTGGGTACACAGATACGCAGTATTTT. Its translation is CASSIGTSGYTDTQYF.

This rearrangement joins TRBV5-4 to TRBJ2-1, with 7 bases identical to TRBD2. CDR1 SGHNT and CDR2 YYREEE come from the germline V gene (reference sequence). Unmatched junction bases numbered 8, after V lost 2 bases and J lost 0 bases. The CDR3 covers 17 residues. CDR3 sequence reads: CASSFTSAGSSYNEQFF. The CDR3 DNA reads TGTGCCAGCAGCTTTACTAGCGCGGGGAGCTCCTACAATGAGCAGTTCTTC.

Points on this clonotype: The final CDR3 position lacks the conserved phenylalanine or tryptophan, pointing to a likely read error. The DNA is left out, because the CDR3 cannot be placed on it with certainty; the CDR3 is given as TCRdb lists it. The CDR3 sequence: CASRLDLTGTPEFGS. The gene calls are TRBV2 and TRBJ1-1; the table calls TRBD1, which could not be checked here. Germline-derived CDR1 and CDR2 are SNHLY and FYNNEI. Termini included, the CDR3 measures 15 amino acids.

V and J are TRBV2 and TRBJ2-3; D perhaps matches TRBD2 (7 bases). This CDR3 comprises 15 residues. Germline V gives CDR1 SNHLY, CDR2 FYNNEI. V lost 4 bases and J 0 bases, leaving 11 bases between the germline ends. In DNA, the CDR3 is TGTGCCAGCAGTGTAGGGGGGGAGAGCACAGATACGCAGTATTTT. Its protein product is CASSVGGESTDTQYF.

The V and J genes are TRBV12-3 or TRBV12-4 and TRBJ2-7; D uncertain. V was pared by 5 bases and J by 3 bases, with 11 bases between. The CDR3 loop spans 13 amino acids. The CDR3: CASSPQAIYEQYF. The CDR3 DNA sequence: TGTGCCAGCAGTCCCCAGGCGATCTACGAGCAGTACTTC.